This record looks at one TCR beta chain sequence and its context. Its antigen is still unknown. The CDR3 loop spans 13 amino acids. With V trimmed by 6 bases and J by 6 bases, 10 bases remained unmatched. The germline CDR1 and CDR2 sequences are SQVTM and ANQGSEA. This specimen comes from a study of OX40 agonist ivuxolimab in advanced cancers. Study-wide background: Three dose-escalation patients had partial responses: one with hepatocellular carcinoma and two with cutaneous melanoma. Study results and limitations: Which antigen the expanded peripheral T cells recognized is unknown.

The method was immunoSEQ multiplex PCR; TCRdb's version includes in-frame clones alone and lacks a portion of them. The profile shows around 60,000 clones, about four fifths of them singletons. The receptor's source is an adult with an advanced solid tumor such as melanoma, head and neck, liver or kidney cancer. This sample comprised CD4+ or CD8+ T cells sorted from blood, obtained in a trial of the OX40 agonist ivuxolimab. The rearrangement links TRBV29-1 to TRBJ1-1; the match to TRBD1 covers 7 bases. CDR3 in amino acids: CSVAITGESEAFF. In nucleotides, the CDR3 is TGCAGCGTAGCCATCACAGGGGAATCTGAAGCTTTCTTT. Supplemented by reference TRBV29-1 and TRBJ1-1, the full variable domain reads SAVISQKPSRDICQRGTSLTIQCQVDSQVTMMFWYRQQPGQSLTLIATANQGSEATYESGFVIDKFPISRPNLTFSTLTVSNMSPEDSSIYLCSVAITGESEAFFGQGTRLTVV.